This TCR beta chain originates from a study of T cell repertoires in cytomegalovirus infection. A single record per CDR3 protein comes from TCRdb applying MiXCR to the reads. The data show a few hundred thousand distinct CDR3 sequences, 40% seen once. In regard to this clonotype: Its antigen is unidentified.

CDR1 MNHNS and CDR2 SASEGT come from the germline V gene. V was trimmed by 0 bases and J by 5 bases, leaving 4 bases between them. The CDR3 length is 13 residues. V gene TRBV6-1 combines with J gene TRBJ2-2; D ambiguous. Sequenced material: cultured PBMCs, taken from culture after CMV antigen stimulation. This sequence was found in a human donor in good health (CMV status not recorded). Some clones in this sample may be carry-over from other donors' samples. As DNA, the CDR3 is TGTGCCAGCAGTGAAGCGGTTACCGGGGAGCTGTTTTTT. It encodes CASSEAVTGELFF.